This T cell receptor beta chain was recovered during a study of regulatory T cells in long-lasting Graves disease. Construction of TCR beta libraries relied on iRepertoire HTBI primers and on Arm-PCR targeting CDR3 regions. MiXCR, run by TCRdb on the multiplex PCR reads, gives a single entry per CDR3 protein. The sample contains 400,000 to 450,000 distinct CDR3 sequences, about 17% of which appear only once. Points from the study as a whole: Between persistent patients, fewer than 3,500 public clonotypes were shared, exceeding the roughly 1,000 shared between new patients.

V gave up 4 bases and J gave up 9 bases; unmatched junction bases: 10. Germline values: CDR1 SGHVS, CDR2 FQNEAQ. This CDR3 region has 15 residues. This clonotype showed up many times. Its antigen is not known. Time point: newly diagnosed GD, antithyroid drugs for less than 3 months. RNA extracted from PBMCs served as the sequencing template. In Xi'an, China, an endocrinology department was the source of patients. Each patient gave approximately 8.8 milliliters of EDTA-anticoagulated peripheral blood. The data were also submitted as part of a second study, on T cells in Graves' hyperthyroidism and ophthalmopathy. That work contributes: Not enrolled were patients with uncontrolled infection, other autoimmune disease, pregnancy or lactation.

The clonotype comes from a woman in her 30s with Graves disease. The V gene is TRBV7-8, the J gene TRBJ2-1, with TRBD1 matching over 9 bases. The starting material was peripheral blood mononuclear cells (PBMCs), obtained at new diagnosis, from a patient treated with antithyroid drugs. The CDR3 region is CASSSLAGDRVEQFF. The CDR3 DNA follows: TGTGCCAGCAGCTCTCTTGCTGGGGACAGGGTTGAGCAGTTCTTC. Based on the CDR3 plus reference TRBV7-8 and TRBJ2-1, the full variable domain is GAGVSQSPRYKVAKRGQDVALRCDPISGHVSLFWYQQALGQGPEFLTYFQNEAQLDKSGLPSDRFFAERPEGSVSTLKIQRTQQEDSAVYLCASSSLAGDRVEQFFGPGTRLTVL.